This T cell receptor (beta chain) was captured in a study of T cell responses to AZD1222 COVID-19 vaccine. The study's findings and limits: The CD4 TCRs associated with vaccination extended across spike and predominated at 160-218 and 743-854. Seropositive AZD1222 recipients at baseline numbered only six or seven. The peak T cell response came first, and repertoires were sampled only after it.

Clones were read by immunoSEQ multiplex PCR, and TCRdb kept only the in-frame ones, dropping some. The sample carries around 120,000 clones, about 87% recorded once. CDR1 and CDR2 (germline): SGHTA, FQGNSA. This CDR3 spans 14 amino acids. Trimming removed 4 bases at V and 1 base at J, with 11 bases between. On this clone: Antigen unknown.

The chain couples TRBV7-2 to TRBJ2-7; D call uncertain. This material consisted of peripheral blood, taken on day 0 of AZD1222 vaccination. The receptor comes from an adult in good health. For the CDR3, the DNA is TGTGCCAGCAGCTCTTTACAAGGTTCCTACGAGCAGTACTTC. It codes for CASSSLQGSYEQYF. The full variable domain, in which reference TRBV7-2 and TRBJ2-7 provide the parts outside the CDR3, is GAGVSQSPSNKVTEKGKDVELRCDPISGHTALYWYRQSLGQGLEFLIYFQGNSAPDKSGLPSDRFSAERTGGSVSTLTIQRTQQEDSAVYLCASSSLQGSYEQYFGPGTRLTVT.